These 14 T cell receptor beta chains share one sample of origin, sequenced in a study of blood T cell repertoires in COVID-19. Sequencing used immunoSEQ multiplex PCR; TCRdb keeps in-frame clones, though not all of them. The profile shows under 500,000 clones, 70% to 90% of them singletons. Sequenced input: PBMCs or T cells enriched from blood (not recorded which). Receptors originate from a woman under 30 with acute COVID-19.

The chain uses TRBV11-2 and TRBJ1-6; D gene uncertain. The CDR3 is made up of 14 amino acids. V shed 4 bases and J shed 10 bases, with 14 bases lying between them. The germline gives CDR1 SGHAT, CDR2 FQNNGV. The CDR3 spells CASSWIARESPLHF. CDR3 DNA sequence: TGTGCCAGCAGCTGGATAGCCCGGGAGTCACCCCTCCACTTT. Combining the CDR3 with reference TRBV11-2 and TRBJ1-6 gives the whole variable domain EAGVAQSPRYKIIEKRQSVAFWCNPISGHATLYWYQQILGQGPKLLIQFQNNGVVDDSQLPKDRFSAERLKGVDSTLKIQPAKLEDSAVYLCASSWIARESPLHFGNGTRLTVT.

This sequence joins TRBV3-1 (or the pseudogene TRBV3-2) and TRBJ1-4, with a tentative D call TRBD1 (5 bases). This CDR3 has 15 residues. In germline, CDR1 is LGHDT, CDR2 YNNKEL (reference sequence). V was trimmed by 0 bases and J by 6 bases, leaving 11 bases between them. CDR3 region: CASSQDTQGYEKLFF. The CDR3 DNA sequence: TGTGCCAGCAGCCAAGATACTCAGGGTTATGAAAAACTGTTTTTT.

This rearrangement joins TRBV7-6 to TRBJ2-2; TRBD1 might be the D (6 bases). V was clipped by 5 bases and J by 2 bases, with 18 bases between them. CDR1 and CDR2 (germline): SGHVS, FNYEAQ. The length of the CDR3 is 17 residues. This CDR3 is CASSPYHREINTGELFF. The CDR3 DNA reads TGTGCCAGCAGCCCCTATCACAGGGAGATAAACACCGGGGAGCTGTTTTTT.

The rearrangement uses TRBV5-5 and TRBJ2-2; 10 positions match TRBD1. The V gene's germline CDR1 is SGHKS and CDR2 YYEKEE (reference sequence). The length of the CDR3 is 16 residues. The V gene end was trimmed by 5 bases and the J gene end by 5 bases; junction bases not matched to a gene: 9. The CDR3 reads CASRALPGQGTGELFF. The CDR3, as DNA: TGTGCCAGCAGGGCCCTACCGGGACAGGGGACCGGGGAGCTGTTTTTT.

V and J are TRBV4-3 and TRBJ1-2; 10 bases line up with TRBD1. V shed 2 bases and J 8 bases; nucleotides not matched to a gene: 5. Germline values: CDR1 LGHNA, CDR2 YSLEER. CDR3 length equals 14 residues. The CDR3 DNA reads as TGCGCCAGCAGCCAAAGGGACAGGGGATCCGGCTACACCTTC. Encoded protein: CASSQRDRGSGYTF.

V gene TRBV2 combines with J gene TRBJ1-4, with D possibly TRBD1 on 6 matching bases. This CDR3 has 15 residues. CDR1 and CDR2 (germline): SNHLY, FYNNEI. V dropped 5 bases and J dropped 1 base, with 11 bases sitting between them. The CDR3 sequence: CASSPQGRTNEKLFF. The CDR3, as DNA: TGTGCCAGCAGTCCTCAGGGGAGAACTAATGAAAAACTGTTTTTT.

The gene calls are TRBV28 and TRBJ2-1; TRBD2 matches 8 bases. The trim removed 7 bases at V and 0 bases at J, leaving 8 bases unmatched. Germline lookup yields CDR1 MDHEN and CDR2 SYDVKM. The CDR3 is 16 residues long. The CDR3 region is CASITGGAGSYNEQFF. In DNA, the CDR3 is TGTGCCAGCATTACCGGGGGGGCCGGCTCCTACAATGAGCAGTTCTTC.

The chain recombines TRBV18 with TRBJ1-4; TRBD1 is a possible D gene (5 bases). With 1 base removed from V and 8 bases from J, the gap between germline ends came to 14 bases. CDR1 and CDR2 (germline): KGHSH, LQKENI. The CDR3 covers 15 residues. The CDR3 region has the DNA TGTGCCAGCTCACCACTTCAGGGTTTGGAGGAAAAACTGTTTTTT. This codes for CASSPLQGLEEKLFF.

V and J are TRBV2 and TRBJ1-1; 7 nucleotides agree with TRBD1. There are 13 residues in the CDR3. The germline V gene encodes CDR1 SNHLY and CDR2 FYNNEI. V shed 6 bases and J 0 bases; nucleotides not matched to a gene: 1. CDR3 coding DNA: TGTGCCAGCAGCGGACAGGTGAACACTGAAGCTTTCTTT. This sequence encodes CASSGQVNTEAFF.

V is TRBV9 and J is TRBJ1-2; the D gene is possibly TRBD1 (6 bases). Germline assignment: CDR1 SGDLS and CDR2 YYNGEE. V dropped 2 bases and J dropped 2 bases, with 7 bases sitting between them. The CDR3 is 13 residues long. CDR3 residues: CASSVTGNYGYTF. For the CDR3, the DNA is TGTGCCAGCAGCGTGACAGGAAACTATGGCTACACCTTC. The full variable domain, completed using reference TRBV9 and TRBJ1-2, is DSGVTQTPKHLITATGQRVTLRCSPRSGDLSVYWYQQSLDQGLQFLIQYYNGEERAKGNILERFSAQQFPDLHSELNLSSLELGDSALYFCASSVTGNYGYTFGSGTRLTVV.

This chain uses TRBV18 with TRBJ2-1; 11 bases fit TRBD2. Germline CDR1 and CDR2: KGHSH and LQKENI. The CDR3 is made up of 19 amino acids. J lost 0 bases, V lost 1 base, and 8 bases had no gene match. The DNA for the CDR3 is TGTGCCAGCTCACCACGGGGACTAGCGGTCTTCGGCTCCTACAATGAGCAGTTCTTC. Its protein is CASSPRGLAVFGSYNEQFF.

The chain employs TRBV19 and TRBJ1-5, with D possibly matching TRBD1 (6 bases). The CDR3 has 14 residues. Trimming left V 3 bases short and J 6 bases short, with 12 bases between. Germline CDR1 and CDR2: LNHDA and SQIVND (reference sequence). The DNA for the CDR3 is TGTGCCAGTAGTATCAACGGCAGGGGTCAGCCCCAGCATTTT. This translates into CASSINGRGQPQHF. Combining the CDR3 with reference TRBV19 and TRBJ1-5 gives the whole variable domain DGGITQSPKYLFRKEGQNVTLSCEQNLNHDAMYWYRQDPGQGLRLIYYSQIVNDFQKGDIAEGYSVSREKKESFPLTVTSAQKNPTAFYLCASSINGRGQPQHFGDGTRLSIL.

CDR3 loop: CATSDRDRDEKLFF. The CDR3 coding sequence is TGTGCCACCAGCGACCGGGACAGGGATGAAAAACTGTTTTTT. The genes are TRBV15 and TRBJ1-4; 9 bases align to TRBD1. Germline-derived CDR1 and CDR2 are LNHNV and YYDKDF (reference sequence). Trimming cost V 5 bases and J 6 bases; bases outside gene matches: 4. The CDR3 sequence is 14 residues long.

The V and J genes are TRBV28 and TRBJ1-6; 9 nucleotides agree with TRBD1. The CDR3 consists of 15 residues. Germline V gives CDR1 MDHEN, CDR2 SYDVKM. The V gene end was trimmed by 6 bases and the J gene end by 8 bases; junction bases not matched to a gene: 8. For the CDR3, the DNA is TGTGCCAGCAGATACCGGGACAGGGTGGATTCACCCCTCCACTTT. This translates into CASRYRDRVDSPLHF.